The present TCR beta chain was sequenced within a study of T cell responses to AZD1222 COVID-19 vaccine. The CDR3 is 17 residues long. Germline loops: CDR1 ENHRY, CDR2 SYGVKD. In its sample, this clone was seen once. At one of its ends the junction is not consistent with the germline gene, which may arise from a read error. Libraries were prepared by immunoSEQ multiplex PCR; TCRdb keeps only in-frame clonotypes and omits some of them. The profile shows roughly 140,000 clones, 85% to 90% of them singletons. The input for sequencing was peripheral blood, taken on day 0 of AZD1222 vaccination. The V gene is TRBV10-3, the J gene TRBJ1-1; 8 bases match TRBD1. This sequence originates from an adult in good health. CDR3 coding DNA: TGTGCCACCAGTGACCTAGGGACAGGAGGAATGAACACTGAAGCTTTCTTT. Its protein product is CATSDLGTGGMNTEAFF.